This entry lists 13 T cell receptor beta chains sequenced from one sample in a study of T-cell reconstitution after alpha-beta-depleted transplantation in children. Preparation of the TCRbeta library used unique molecular identifiers. Via MiXCR, TCRdb re-called the PCR reads, giving one row per CDR3 protein. The sample contains under 250,000 distinct CDR3 sequences, approximately 17% of which appear only once. The sequences come from PBMCs, mostly from graft donor cells, collected 360 days after TCRalphabeta/CD19-depleted stem cell transplant. The receptors were gathered from a male patient between 2 and 10 years old who had a stem cell transplant for acute lymphoblastic leukemia, so the T cells may come from the graft donor.

This rearrangement joins TRBV20-1 to TRBJ2-5; 9 nucleotides agree with TRBD2. The V segment lost 6 bases and the J segment 5 bases; nucleotides outside the gene matches: 7. The CDR3 spans 13 residues. Germline V gives CDR1 DFQATT, CDR2 SNEGSKA (reference sequence). As DNA, the CDR3 is TGCAGTGCCTCTTCGCGGGAGGGGGAGACCCAGTACTTC. The encoded protein is CSASSREGETQYF.

This clonotype was recorded a few times. The chain employs TRBV6-2 or TRBV6-3 and TRBJ2-1, with TRBD2 matching 11 bases. With V trimmed by 7 bases and J by 2 bases, 13 bases remained unmatched. This CDR3 has 18 amino acids. CDR1 MNHEY and CDR2 SVGEGT come from the germline V gene. The CDR3 is CASILGLAGGVAYNEQFF. The DNA for the CDR3 is TGTGCCAGCATCTTGGGCCTAGCGGGGGGAGTCGCCTACAATGAGCAGTTCTTC.

The chain recombines TRBV12-3 or TRBV12-4 with TRBJ1-1; D perhaps matches TRBD1 (5 bases). Trimming left V 6 bases short and J 5 bases short, with 16 bases between. The CDR3 covers 14 residues. CDR3 in DNA: TGTGCCAGCAGCCCTAGGGGCGAGGGGACTGAAGCTTTCTTT. Translation: CASSPRGEGTEAFF.

The chain has TRBV4-2 and TRBJ2-2, with TRBD2 identical over 8 bases. V was clipped by 2 bases and J by 6 bases; unmatched bases: 8. This CDR3 has 16 residues. The germline V gene has CDR1 LGHNA and CDR2 YNFKEQ. This CDR3 reads CASSQSKRERSGELFF. The CDR3 DNA reads as TGTGCCAGCAGCCAATCTAAGCGGGAGAGGTCCGGGGAGCTGTTTTTT.

At least ten counts were recorded for this clonotype. The chain recombines TRBV18 with TRBJ2-1, with D tentatively TRBD2 (7 bases). This CDR3 contains 14 residues. Germline CDR1 and CDR2: KGHSH and LQKENI. V lost 8 bases, J lost 10 bases, and 21 bases lay in between. The CDR3 nucleotides read TGTGCCAGCCCCCGGGCAGGCGGGGGCAACGAGCAGTTCTTC. Protein product: CASPRAGGGNEQFF.

This chain joins TRBV3-1 and TRBJ2-7; 8 bases align to TRBD1. Per the germline V gene, CDR1 is LGHDT and CDR2 is YNNKEL (reference sequence). This CDR3 region has 14 residues. J lost 1 base, V lost 4 bases, and 3 bases had no gene match. In DNA form, the CDR3 reads TGTGCCAGCAGCCTGGACAGGGAATCCTACGAGCAGTACTTC. Amino acid sequence: CASSLDRESYEQYF.

This clonotype was counted a few times. The DNA for the CDR3 is TGTGCCAGCAGCTTGACAAGTACGCGCTACGAGCAGTACTTC. The encoded protein is CASSLTSTRYEQYF. V gene TRBV5-6 combines with J gene TRBJ2-7; D is unresolved. The CDR3 extends over 14 amino acids. The ends were cut back, 1 base at V and 3 bases at J, with 11 bases in the middle. Germline CDR1 reads SGHDT; CDR2 reads YYEEEE. Variable domain in full (rest from reference TRBV5-6 and TRBJ2-7): DAGVTQSPTHLIKTRGQQVTLRCSPKSGHDTVSWYQQALGQGPQFIFQYYEEEERQRGNFPDRFSGHQFPNYSSELNVNALLLGDSALYLCASSLTSTRYEQYFGPGTRLTVT.

V gene TRBV5-4 combines with J gene TRBJ2-3; D possibly corresponds to TRBD1 (7 bases). With 6 bases removed from V and 2 bases from J, the gap between germline ends came to 16 bases. The V gene's germline CDR1 is SGHNT and CDR2 YYREEE (reference sequence). CDR3 length equals 15 residues. CDR3 region: CASTQGGLYTDTQYF. The CDR3 nucleotides are TGTGCCAGCACCCAGGGGGGACTCTACACAGATACGCAGTATTTT.

The chain's CDR3 is CASSPRVPSSYEQYF. The CDR3 nucleotides read TGTGCCAGCAGCCCACGGGTCCCGAGCTCCTACGAGCAGTACTTC. The chain uses TRBV12-3 or TRBV12-4 and TRBJ2-7; D is unresolved. CDR3 length equals 15 residues. The ends were cut back, 6 bases at V and 0 bases at J, with 15 bases in the middle.

This clonotype was counted a few times. This chain connects TRBV5-4 to TRBJ2-3, with D perhaps TRBD2 (6 bases). The CDR3 is made up of 16 amino acids. The V end was cut by 0 bases, the J end by 3 bases, with 14 bases between. The germline CDR1 and CDR2 sequences are SGHNT and YYREEE (reference sequence). CDR3 residues: CASSLVRGSGTDTQYF. CDR3 nucleotides: TGTGCCAGCAGCTTGGTGCGCGGTAGCGGAACAGATACGCAGTATTTT.

The chain recombines TRBV4-3 with TRBJ2-1; 8 bases match TRBD1. Germline trimming cut 0 bases from V and 2 bases from J; bases unmatched to any gene: 6. The CDR3 is made up of 17 amino acids. Germline values: CDR1 LGHNA, CDR2 YSLEER. The CDR3 region has the DNA TGCGCCAGCAGCCAAGACCCCGGACAGGGCACCTACAATGAGCAGTTCTTC. Protein sequence: CASSQDPGQGTYNEQFF.

This clonotype was counted many times. This chain uses TRBV2 with TRBJ2-7, with D tentatively TRBD1 (5 bases). CDR1 and CDR2 (germline): SNHLY, FYNNEI. This CDR3 is 15 amino acids long. The V end lost 5 bases, the J end lost 0 bases, and 14 bases lay between the germline ends. As DNA, the CDR3 is TGTGCCAGCAGTAAAGAAACAGGTTACTCCTACGAGCAGTACTTC. It translates to CASSKETGYSYEQYF.

There are a few counts of this clonotype. The CDR3 bases are TGCAGTGCTAGTAATGTCCGACTAGCTTTTTACAATGAGCAGTTCTTC. Residues: CSASNVRLAFYNEQFF. V is TRBV20-1 and J is TRBJ2-1; 7 nucleotides line up with TRBD2. The length of the CDR3 is 16 residues. Germline values: CDR1 DFQATT, CDR2 SNEGSKA (reference sequence). V lost 3 bases, J lost 4 bases, and 12 bases stayed unmatched.